Below, one T cell receptor (beta chain) is given with its context. Its antigen remains unidentified. Base qualities are not at hand, and no much larger clone is one base apart. The data derive from a study of technical replicates of blood from several donors (TCRdb year 2017). The CDR3 covers 11 residues, taking in both the cysteine and the phenylalanine. Only CDR3 DNA is held: 33 bases, read in frame from base 1. V is cut by 10 bases and J by 0 bases, and the space between the germline ends is 5 bases. Via the germline V gene, CDR1 is MDHEN and CDR2 SYDVKM. The library was built by means of the immunoSEQ multiplex PCR assay. The immuneACCESS repertoire file appears here via TCRdb, limited to in-frame rearrangements. These files lack a portion of the clones; in checked studies, under half of the deficit traces to unresolved V genes, and the cause of the others is not known. In all, the sample holds about 81,000 clones, and almost 96% of those were seen once. Jointly, the top ten make up more than 0.35% of the sample.

The clonotype originates from a human donor in good health. The chain links TRBV28 with TRBJ2-3, with the D segment identity uncertain. Sequenced sample: T cells isolated from PBMCs. The DNA sequence is given as TGTGCCATCACTAGCACAGATACGCAGTATTTT. This yields the protein CAITSTDTQYF.